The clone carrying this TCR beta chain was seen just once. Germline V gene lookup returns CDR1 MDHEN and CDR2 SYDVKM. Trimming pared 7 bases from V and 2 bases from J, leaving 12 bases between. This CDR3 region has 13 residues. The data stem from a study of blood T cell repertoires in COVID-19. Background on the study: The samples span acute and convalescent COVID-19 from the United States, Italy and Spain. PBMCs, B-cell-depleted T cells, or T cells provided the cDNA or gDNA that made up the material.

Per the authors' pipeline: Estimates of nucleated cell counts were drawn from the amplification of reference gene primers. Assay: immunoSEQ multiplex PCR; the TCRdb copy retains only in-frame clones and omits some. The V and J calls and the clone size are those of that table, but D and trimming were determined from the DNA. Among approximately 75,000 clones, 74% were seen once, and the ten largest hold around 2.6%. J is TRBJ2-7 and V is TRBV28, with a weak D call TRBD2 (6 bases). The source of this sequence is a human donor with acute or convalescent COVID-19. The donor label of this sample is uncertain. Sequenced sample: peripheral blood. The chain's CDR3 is CASTPGGTYEQYF. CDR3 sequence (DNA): TGTGCCAGCACCCCCGGGGGTACCTACGAGCAGTACTTC.